The next 27 T cell receptor beta chains were all read from a single sample in a study of cytomegalovirus exposure and HLA in healthy donors. Clones were read by immunoSEQ multiplex PCR, and TCRdb kept only the in-frame ones, dropping some. This table holds roughly 250,000 clones, around 87% found once. The source material was PBMCs. The receptor source for this set is a young woman in good health and CMV-seropositive.

The CDR3 region has the DNA TGTGCCAGCCGAGCGGGTGGGTGGAGCCCTGAAGCTTTCTTT. This codes for CASRAGGWSPEAFF. The genes are TRBV28 and TRBJ1-1; D is unresolved. This CDR3 has 14 residues. Trimming cost V 8 bases and J 6 bases, with 19 bases left between them. Germline V gene lookup returns CDR1 MDHEN and CDR2 SYDVKM.

This clone has just a few counts. Here the CDR3 reads CASRDIASAQYF. As DNA, the CDR3 is TGTGCCAGCAGGGACATAGCCTCAGCACAGTACTTC. The chain uses TRBV6-5 and TRBJ2-7, with D possibly TRBD1 on 5 matching bases. Germline V gene sequence: CDR1 MNHEY, CDR2 SVGAGI. The CDR3 length is 12 residues. V lost 6 bases to trimming and J lost 10 bases, with 16 bases between them.

CDR3 region: CASSIDAGGLYEQYF. The CDR3 bases are TGTGCCAGTAGTATAGATGCCGGGGGTCTCTACGAGCAGTACTTC. The chain recombines TRBV19 with TRBJ2-7; D is possibly TRBD2 (6 bases). Germline CDR1 and CDR2: LNHDA and SQIVND (reference sequence). The CDR3 extends over 15 amino acids. V lost 0 bases and J 3 bases, leaving 12 bases between the germline ends.

The V call is TRBV29-1, the J call TRBJ2-7; TRBD1 agrees at 8 bases. This CDR3 region has 16 residues. The V and J ends lost 2 bases and 6 bases, in that order; junction bases with no gene match: 15. The germline V gene has CDR1 SQVTM and CDR2 ANQGSEA. CDR3 coding DNA: TGCAGCGTTGAACTGCAGGGGGCCGTGGGTACTGTCGAGCAGTACTTC. Its protein is CSVELQGAVGTVEQYF.

This sequence joins TRBV5-6 and TRBJ2-1, with D possibly being TRBD2 (5 bases). The CDR3 is made up of 15 amino acids. CDR1 SGHDT and CDR2 YYEEEE come from the germline V gene. The V gene lost 0 bases and the J gene lost 5 bases, with 12 bases spanning the gap. The CDR3 DNA reads as TGTGCCAGCAGCTTGGTTAACCAGCGGAACAATGAGCAGTTCTTC. Its protein is CASSLVNQRNNEQFF.

The chain joins TRBV5-1 to TRBJ1-4, with unresolved D. The CDR3 loop spans 15 amino acids. Trimming took off 5 bases at V and 0 bases at J, with 11 bases between the two ends. Germline values: CDR1 SGHRS, CDR2 YFSETQ. The CDR3 reads CASRIAGATNEKLFF. In nucleotides, the CDR3 is TGCGCCAGCAGAATCGCAGGTGCAACTAATGAAAAACTGTTTTTT.

V is TRBV5-1 and J is TRBJ2-7; possible D gene TRBD1, 6 bases. V was trimmed by 3 bases and J by 1 base, leaving 14 bases between them. The CDR3 extends over 15 amino acids. CDR1 and CDR2 (germline): SGHRS, YFSETQ. CDR3 in amino acids: CASSWTTGKSYEQYF. The CDR3 bases are TGCGCCAGCAGCTGGACCACAGGGAAGTCCTACGAGCAGTACTTC.

The chain has TRBV5-1 and TRBJ2-5, with D perhaps matching TRBD1 (5 bases). CDR1 and CDR2 from the germline V gene are SGHRS and YFSETQ. This CDR3 is built from 13 residues. V lost 0 bases, J lost 4 bases, and 7 bases lay in between. The CDR3 sequence is CASSLEGAETQYF. The CDR3 coding sequence is TGCGCCAGCAGCTTGGAAGGGGCAGAGACCCAGTACTTC.

The CDR3 DNA follows: TGTGCCAGTAGTGTAGGAGCGGGAGGCTACGAGCAGTACTTC. Its protein is CASSVGAGGYEQYF. The J gene is TRBJ2-7, the V gene TRBV19, with 9 bases fitting TRBD2. The V gene end was trimmed by 5 bases and the J gene end by 3 bases; junction bases not matched to a gene: 5. Germline CDR1 LNHDA, CDR2 SQIVND (reference sequence). This CDR3 region has 14 residues.

This chain joins TRBV27 and TRBJ1-5; D is possibly TRBD1 (5 bases). Trimming took off 6 bases at V and 0 bases at J, with 9 bases between the two ends. The germline gives CDR1 MNHEY, CDR2 SMNVEV (reference sequence). The CDR3 consists of 14 residues. CDR3 nucleotide sequence: TGTGCCAGCAGAGACAGCGATAGCAATCAGCCCCAGCATTTT. The encoded protein is CASRDSDSNQPQHF.

The J gene is TRBJ2-3, the V gene TRBV28, with 11 bases aligning to TRBD2. Per germline, CDR1 MDHEN and CDR2 SYDVKM. V trimming: 6 bases; J trimming: 5 bases; junction bases outside the gene matches: 16. The CDR3 spans 18 residues. CDR3 sequence (DNA): TGTGCCAGCAGCCCCCTCCCGGGTAGCGGGAGGGTTCAAGATACGCAGTATTTT. Protein: CASSPLPGSGRVQDTQYF.

CDR3 amino acids: CASNPFGGSPGELFF. The CDR3 region has the DNA TGTGCCAGCAACCCCTTCGGAGGGAGCCCCGGGGAGCTGTTTTTT. The chain couples TRBV27 to TRBJ2-2, with D tentatively TRBD2 (6 bases). Germline V gives CDR1 MNHEY, CDR2 SMNVEV (reference sequence). Trimming shortened V by 7 bases and J by 6 bases, and 18 bases separated the two germline ends. The length of the CDR3 is 15 residues.

This chain uses TRBV27 with TRBJ2-3, with 8 bases aligning to TRBD1. Germline lookup yields CDR1 MNHEY and CDR2 SMNVEV (reference sequence). The CDR3 consists of 16 residues. V lost 1 base, J lost 1 base, and 4 bases stayed unmatched. As DNA, the CDR3 is TGTGCCAGCAGTTTATGGGCAGGGGGCGGCACAGATACGCAGTATTTT. Amino acids: CASSLWAGGGTDTQYF.

The chain links TRBV4-1 to TRBJ1-1; 9 bases agree with TRBD1. Looked up from germline, CDR1 is MGHRA and CDR2 is YSYEKL. CDR3 length: 16 amino acids. V trimming: 8 bases; J trimming: 5 bases; junction bases outside the gene matches: 15. The CDR3 sequence is CASGRIVTGGVTEAFF. In nucleotides, the CDR3 is TGCGCCAGCGGAAGAATCGTGACAGGGGGAGTGACTGAAGCTTTCTTT.

This chain connects TRBV15 to TRBJ1-4; a weak D match, TRBD1 (5 bases). This CDR3 contains 13 residues. Germline V gene lookup returns CDR1 LNHNV and CDR2 YYDKDF (reference sequence). Trimming left V 2 bases short and J 7 bases short, with 8 bases between. CDR3 nucleotides: TGTGCCACCAGCAGACAGGGAGGTGAAAAACTGTTTTTT. This gives the protein CATSRQGGEKLFF.

The V call is TRBV18, the J call TRBJ2-7; 8 positions agree with TRBD1. The V and J ends lost 4 bases and 5 bases, in that order; junction bases with no gene match: 13. The CDR3 covers 16 residues. Germline CDR1 reads KGHSH; CDR2 reads LQKENI. DNA of the CDR3: TGTGCCAGCTCACAACTTCCGGACAGGGTGGTAGACGAGCAGTACTTC. Translated: CASSQLPDRVVDEQYF.

The chain recombines TRBV28 with TRBJ1-1; D is ambiguous. CDR1 and CDR2 (germline): MDHEN, SYDVKM. With 5 bases removed from V and 11 bases from J, the gap between germline ends came to 24 bases. This CDR3 region has 15 residues. The CDR3 region is CASSGLREIPAGAFF. The CDR3 nucleotides read TGTGCCAGCAGTGGGTTGAGGGAAATCCCAGCGGGGGCTTTCTTT.

The rearrangement joins TRBV6-5 to TRBJ1-5, with D perhaps matching TRBD1 (5 bases). The CDR3 covers 14 residues. V lost 7 bases and J lost 0, with 10 bases in between. CDR1 is MNHEY, CDR2 SVGAGI, per germline. Written as DNA, the CDR3 is TGTGCCAGCACCCCTAGGGGTAGCAATCAGCCCCAGCATTTT. It yields the protein CASTPRGSNQPQHF.

The rearrangement joins TRBV7-9 to TRBJ2-1; possibly TRBD2 for D (6 bases). Looked up from germline, CDR1 is SEHNR and CDR2 is FQNEAQ (reference sequence). V was pared by 4 bases and J by 9 bases, with 10 bases between. This CDR3 has 12 amino acids. CDR3 protein: CASSYFGGEQFF. The CDR3 DNA sequence: TGTGCCAGCAGCTACTTCGGGGGTGAGCAGTTCTTC.

The rearrangement joins TRBV10-3 to TRBJ2-1, with 10 bases lining up with TRBD2. Germline trimming cut 10 bases from V and 1 base from J; bases unmatched to any gene: 16. Germline CDR1 ENHRY, CDR2 SYGVKD. The CDR3 runs to 18 residues. DNA of the CDR3: TGTGCCACCCGGACTAGCGGACCCGTTTCGGCGTCCTACAATGAGCAGTTCTTC. This codes for CATRTSGPVSASYNEQFF.

The table lists this clone with a few counts. The chain employs TRBV7-9 and TRBJ2-7, with TRBD1 matching 10 bases. The CDR3 consists of 16 residues. J lost 5 bases, V lost 1 base, and 8 bases had no gene match. The germline CDR1 and CDR2 sequences are SEHNR and FQNEAQ (reference sequence). Written as DNA, the CDR3 is TGTGCCAGCAGCTTAGTTGTCCGGGACAGGGGCAACGAGCAGTACTTC. Its protein is CASSLVVRDRGNEQYF.

This chain connects TRBV11-1 to TRBJ2-7; 8 bases agree with TRBD2. This CDR3 is built from 15 residues. Losses at the gene ends were 7 bases for V and 1 base for J; bases not matched to a gene: 9. From germline, CDR1 is SGHAT and CDR2 FQDESV (reference sequence). Here the CDR3 DNA reads TGTGCCAGCACAGGAACTAGCGGCTCTTCCTACGAGCAGTACTTC. Translated, it gives CASTGTSGSSYEQYF.

This chain links TRBV30 with TRBJ2-3, with D uncertain. CDR1 GTSNPN and CDR2 SVGIG come from the germline V gene (reference sequence). V lost 4 bases and J lost 5, with 7 bases in between. The CDR3 is made up of 11 amino acids. The CDR3 spells CAWNSGDTQYF. The CDR3 coding sequence is TGTGCCTGGAATTCGGGAGATACGCAGTATTTT.

The J gene is TRBJ1-1, the V gene TRBV30, with D unresolved. Germline lookup yields CDR1 GTSNPN and CDR2 SVGIG (reference sequence). The ends were cut back, 0 bases at V and 0 bases at J, with 8 bases in the middle. CDR3 size: 14 residues. CDR3 nucleotides: TGTGCCTGGAGTGTAAACAGTATGAACACTGAAGCTTTCTTT. Translating gives CAWSVNSMNTEAFF.

The rearrangement uses TRBV7-9 and TRBJ2-3, with 9 nucleotides matching TRBD2. Trimming at V came to 5 bases and at J to 2 bases, leaving 5 bases not matched to a gene. Germline CDR1 reads SEHNR; CDR2 reads FQNEAQ (reference sequence). The length of the CDR3 is 15 residues. The CDR3 sequence is CASSHPSGTTDTQYF. CDR3 bases: TGTGCCAGCAGCCATCCTAGCGGGACCACAGATACGCAGTATTTT.

The chain joins TRBV18 to TRBJ2-1; possibly TRBD1 for D (6 bases). The CDR3 has 13 amino acids. The germline V gene has CDR1 KGHSH and CDR2 LQKENI. V lost 2 bases and J lost 6, with 8 bases in between. Here the CDR3 reads CASSPGRGNEQFF. The DNA of the CDR3 is TGTGCCAGCTCACCAGGCAGGGGCAATGAGCAGTTCTTC.

This rearrangement joins TRBV5-1 to TRBJ2-7, with TRBD2 matching 10 bases. The CDR3 consists of 16 residues. Germline-derived CDR1 and CDR2 are SGHRS and YFSETQ. V lost 0 bases to trimming and J lost 4 bases; unmatched junction nucleotides: 7. DNA of the CDR3: TGCGCCAGCAGCTTGGGTCAGCGGGAGGGCCTTTACGAGCAGTACTTC. Encoded protein: CASSLGQREGLYEQYF. The full variable domain, rest sourced from reference TRBV5-1 and TRBJ2-7, is KAGVTQTPRYLIKTRGQQVTLSCSPISGHRSVSWYQQTPGQGLQFLFEYFSETQRNKGNFPGRFSGRQFSNSRSEMNVSTLELGDSALYLCASSLGQREGLYEQYFGPGTRLTVT.